This T cell receptor (beta chain) appears in the sequencing data of a study of T cells in localized non-small cell lung cancer. Study-level points and caveats: A median of around 57 clones ranked among the top 100 in tumor appeared in adjacent lung. Uninvolved adjacent lung, not tumor, had the highest T cell clonality.

Concerning this clone: What it binds is unknown.

Repertoires were generated with immunoSEQ multiplex PCR, while TCRdb's copy carries only in-frame clones and drops some. Among approximately 43,000 clones listed, about 88% were seen once. Trimming removed 5 bases from V and 0 bases from J, with 11 bases in between. Germline V gene sequence: CDR1 SGHTA, CDR2 FQGNSA. The CDR3 totals 15 residues. The sample consisted of peripheral blood, taken before any cancer treatment. This clonotype was obtained from a woman aged 18-49 years with stage III lung adenocarcinoma. The rearrangement uses TRBV7-2 and TRBJ1-5; no clear D gene. CDR3 in DNA: TGTGCCAGCAGCCTACAGAGTTATAGCAATCAGCCCCAGCATTTT. Translation gives CASSLQSYSNQPQHF. The whole variable domain, remainder taken from reference TRBV7-2 and TRBJ1-5, is GAGVSQSPSNKVTEKGKDVELRCDPISGHTALYWYRQSLGQGLEFLIYFQGNSAPDKSGLPSDRFSAERTGGSVSTLTIQRTQQEDSAVYLCASSLQSYSNQPQHFGDGTRLSIL.